A single sample is the source of the 3 T cell receptor beta chains below, sequenced in a study of shared clonotypes between healthy human individuals. Produced via immunoSEQ multiplex PCR; TCRdb's table is partial and in-frame only. The repertoire holds about 510,000 clones, with almost 97% as singletons. Sequencing input: naive CD4+ T cells sorted from blood. Subset given: CD45RA+ positively selected. These receptors were taken from a woman under 40 in good health.

The rearrangement uses TRBV6-1 and TRBJ1-5; D unclear. Trimming shortened V by 2 bases and J by 4 bases, and 9 bases separated the two germline ends. CDR1 is MNHNS, CDR2 SASEGT, per germline. The CDR3 totals 14 residues. CDR3 loop: CASSEIGLNQPQHF. The DNA for the CDR3 is TGTGCCAGCAGTGAAATAGGATTGAATCAGCCCCAGCATTTT.

The genes are TRBV5-5 and TRBJ1-3, with D uncertain. V was shortened by 2 bases and J by 4 bases, with 10 bases between the two germline ends. The germline CDR1 and CDR2 sequences are SGHKS and YYEKEE (reference sequence). The CDR3 runs 14 residues. The CDR3 spells CASSFQGSGNTIYF. The CDR3 nucleotides read TGTGCCAGCAGCTTTCAAGGGTCGGGAAACACCATATATTTT.

V is TRBV4-1 and J is TRBJ1-2, with a possible D match to TRBD1 (6 bases). V lost 2 bases and J lost 5, with 12 bases in between. This CDR3 is built from 14 residues. Germline CDR1 and CDR2: MGHRA and YSYEKL. The DNA for the CDR3 is TGCGCCAGCAGCCAAACAGGGACGGGTTATGGCTACACCTTC. Amino acids: CASSQTGTGYGYTF.